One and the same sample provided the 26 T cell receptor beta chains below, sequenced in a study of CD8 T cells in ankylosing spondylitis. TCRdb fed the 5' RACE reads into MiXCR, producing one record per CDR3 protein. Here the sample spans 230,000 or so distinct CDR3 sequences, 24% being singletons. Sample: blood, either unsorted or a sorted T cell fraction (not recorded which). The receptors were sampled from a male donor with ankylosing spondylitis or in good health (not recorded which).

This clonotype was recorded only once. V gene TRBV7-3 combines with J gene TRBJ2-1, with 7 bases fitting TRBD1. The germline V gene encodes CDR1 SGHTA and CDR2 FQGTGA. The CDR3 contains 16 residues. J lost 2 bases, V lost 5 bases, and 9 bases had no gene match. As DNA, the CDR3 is TGTGCCAGCAGCCCCTCTCCCGGGACAGCCTACAATGAGCAGTTCTTC. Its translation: CASSPSPGTAYNEQFF.

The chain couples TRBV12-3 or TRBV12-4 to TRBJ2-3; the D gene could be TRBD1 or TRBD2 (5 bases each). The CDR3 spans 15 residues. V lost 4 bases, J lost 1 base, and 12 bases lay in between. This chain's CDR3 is CASSSGQPRTDTQYF. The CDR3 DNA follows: TGTGCCAGCAGTTCGGGGCAACCACGCACAGATACGCAGTATTTT.

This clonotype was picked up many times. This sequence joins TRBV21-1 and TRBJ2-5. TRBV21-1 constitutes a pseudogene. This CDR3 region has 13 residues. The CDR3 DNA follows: TGTGCCAGCAGCCCCAAGGTCCGAAAGACCCAGTACTTC. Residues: CASSPKVRKTQYF.

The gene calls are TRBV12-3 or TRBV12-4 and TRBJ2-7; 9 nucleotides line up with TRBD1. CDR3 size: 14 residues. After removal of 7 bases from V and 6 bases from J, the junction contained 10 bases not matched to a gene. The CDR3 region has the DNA TGTGCCAGCACCCAAGGGACAGGGCGCTCCGAGCAGTACTTC. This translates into CASTQGTGRSEQYF.

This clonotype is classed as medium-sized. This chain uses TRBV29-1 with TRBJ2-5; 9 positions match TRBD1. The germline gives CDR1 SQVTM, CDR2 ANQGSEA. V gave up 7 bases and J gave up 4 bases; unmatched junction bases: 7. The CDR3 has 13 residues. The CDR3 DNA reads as TGCAGCGCAGGGACAGGGAGTGTAGAGACCCAGTACTTC. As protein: CSAGTGSVETQYF.

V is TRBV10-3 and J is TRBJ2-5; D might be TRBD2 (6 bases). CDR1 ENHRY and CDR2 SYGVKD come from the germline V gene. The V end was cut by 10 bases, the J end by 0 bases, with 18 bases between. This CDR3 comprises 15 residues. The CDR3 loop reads CATQGASANQETQYF. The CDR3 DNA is TGTGCCACCCAAGGGGCTAGCGCAAACCAAGAGACCCAGTACTTC.

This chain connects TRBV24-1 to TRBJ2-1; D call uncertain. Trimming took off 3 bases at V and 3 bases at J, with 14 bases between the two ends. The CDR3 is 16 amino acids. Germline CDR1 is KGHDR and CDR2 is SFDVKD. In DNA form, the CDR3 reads TGTGCCACCAGTGATACGACATCGTCTAACTACAATGAGCAGTTCTTC. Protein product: CATSDTTSSNYNEQFF.

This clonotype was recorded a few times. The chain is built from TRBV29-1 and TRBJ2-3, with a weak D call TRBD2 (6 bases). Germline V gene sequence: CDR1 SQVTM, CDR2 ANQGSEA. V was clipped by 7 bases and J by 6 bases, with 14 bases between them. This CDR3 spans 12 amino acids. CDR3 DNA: TGCAGCGCCCAGGGAGGTGGGGATACGCAGTATTTT. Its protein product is CSAQGGGDTQYF.

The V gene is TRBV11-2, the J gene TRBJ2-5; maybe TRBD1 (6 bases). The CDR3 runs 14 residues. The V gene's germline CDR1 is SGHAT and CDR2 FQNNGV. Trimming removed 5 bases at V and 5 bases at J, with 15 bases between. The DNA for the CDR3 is TGTGCCAGCAGCCACTGGGGGCTAGTGGAGACCCAGTACTTC. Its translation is CASSHWGLVETQYF.

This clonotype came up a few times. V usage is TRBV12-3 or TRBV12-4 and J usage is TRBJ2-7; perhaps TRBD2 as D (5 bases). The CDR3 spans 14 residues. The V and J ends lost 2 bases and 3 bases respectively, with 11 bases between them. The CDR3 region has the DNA TGTGCCAGCAGTTTACGGGGTACGGGCTACGAGCAGTACTTC. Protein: CASSLRGTGYEQYF.

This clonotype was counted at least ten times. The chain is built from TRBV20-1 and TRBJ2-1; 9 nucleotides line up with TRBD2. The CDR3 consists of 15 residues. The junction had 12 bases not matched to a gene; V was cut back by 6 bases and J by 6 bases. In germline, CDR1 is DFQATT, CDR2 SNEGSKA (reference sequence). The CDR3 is CSAETGTSYSNEQFF. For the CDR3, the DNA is TGCAGTGCCGAAACCGGGACTAGCTATTCCAATGAGCAGTTCTTC.

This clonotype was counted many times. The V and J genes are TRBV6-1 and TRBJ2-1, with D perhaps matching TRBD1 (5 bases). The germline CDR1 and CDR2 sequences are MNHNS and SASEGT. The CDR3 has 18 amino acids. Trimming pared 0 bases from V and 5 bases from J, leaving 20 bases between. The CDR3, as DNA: TGTGCCAGCAGTGAAGCCCCGCGCGGAACAGGAAATCACAATGAGCAGTTCTTC. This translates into CASSEAPRGTGNHNEQFF.

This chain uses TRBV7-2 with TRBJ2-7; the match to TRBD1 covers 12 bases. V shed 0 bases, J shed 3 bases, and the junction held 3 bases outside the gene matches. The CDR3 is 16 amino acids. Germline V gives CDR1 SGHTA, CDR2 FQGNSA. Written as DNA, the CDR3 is TGTGCCAGCAGCTTAGCGGGGGACAGGGGGCTCTACGAGCAGTACTTC. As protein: CASSLAGDRGLYEQYF.

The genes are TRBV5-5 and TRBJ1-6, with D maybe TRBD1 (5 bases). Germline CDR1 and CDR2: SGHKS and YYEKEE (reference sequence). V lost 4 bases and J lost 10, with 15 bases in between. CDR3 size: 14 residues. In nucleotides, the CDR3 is TGTGCCAGCAGCACGACAGCGCCTGGGTCACCCCTCCACTTT. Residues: CASSTTAPGSPLHF.

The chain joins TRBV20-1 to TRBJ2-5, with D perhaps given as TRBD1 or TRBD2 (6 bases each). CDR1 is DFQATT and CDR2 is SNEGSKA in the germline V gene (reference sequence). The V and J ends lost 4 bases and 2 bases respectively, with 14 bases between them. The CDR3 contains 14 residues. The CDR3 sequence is CSAKRGALQETQYF. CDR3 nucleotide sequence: TGCAGTGCTAAAAGGGGGGCCCTACAAGAGACCCAGTACTTC.

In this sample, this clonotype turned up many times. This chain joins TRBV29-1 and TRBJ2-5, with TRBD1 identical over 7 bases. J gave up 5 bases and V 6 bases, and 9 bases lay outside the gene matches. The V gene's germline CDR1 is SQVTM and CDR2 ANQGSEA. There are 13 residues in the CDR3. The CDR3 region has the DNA TGCAGCGTGGACAGACAGGGTGGGGAGACCCAGTACTTC. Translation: CSVDRQGGETQYF.

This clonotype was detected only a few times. CDR3: CASRTPSGANVLTF. CDR3 DNA sequence: TGTGCCAGCAGAACACCATCTGGGGCCAACGTCCTGACTTTC. V is TRBV6-1 and J is TRBJ2-6; no firm D call. Per the germline V gene, CDR1 is MNHNS and CDR2 is SASEGT. The CDR3 is 14 amino acids. V was cut by 6 bases and J by 1 base, with 7 bases left in between.

The CDR3 DNA reads as TGTGCCAGCAGTACCACCGACAACTCCTACGAGCAGTACTTC. Translating gives CASSTTDNSYEQYF. The chain combines TRBV6-1 with TRBJ2-7; D remains ambiguous. The germline V and J ends were trimmed by 5 bases and 0 bases, with 11 bases remaining between them. The germline V gene encodes CDR1 MNHNS and CDR2 SASEGT. The CDR3 extends over 14 amino acids.

The CDR3 DNA reads TGTGCCACCAGTGATCTCACTAGCGGGGGGGCGGATGAGCAGTTCTTC. This gives the protein CATSDLTSGGADEQFF. The chain is built from TRBV24-1 and TRBJ2-1; 13 bases agree with TRBD2. Germline CDR1 is KGHDR and CDR2 is SFDVKD. The junction had 6 bases not matched to a gene; V was cut back by 3 bases and J by 8 bases. The CDR3 is 16 amino acids.

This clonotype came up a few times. The CDR3 here is CSARGPAEQETQYF. In nucleotides, the CDR3 is TGCAGTGCTAGGGGGCCGGCGGAACAAGAGACCCAGTACTTC. The chain combines TRBV20-1 with TRBJ2-5; a weak D match, TRBD1 (5 bases). The CDR3 has 14 amino acids. Germline lookup yields CDR1 DFQATT and CDR2 SNEGSKA (reference sequence). V was shortened by 3 bases and J by 2 bases, with 13 bases between the two germline ends.

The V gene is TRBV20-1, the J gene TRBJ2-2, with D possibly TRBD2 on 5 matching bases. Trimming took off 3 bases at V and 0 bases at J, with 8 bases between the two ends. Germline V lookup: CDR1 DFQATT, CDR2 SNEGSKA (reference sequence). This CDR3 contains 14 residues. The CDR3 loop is CSASSTTNTGELFF. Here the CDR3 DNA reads TGCAGTGCTAGTTCGACTACGAACACCGGGGAGCTGTTTTTT.

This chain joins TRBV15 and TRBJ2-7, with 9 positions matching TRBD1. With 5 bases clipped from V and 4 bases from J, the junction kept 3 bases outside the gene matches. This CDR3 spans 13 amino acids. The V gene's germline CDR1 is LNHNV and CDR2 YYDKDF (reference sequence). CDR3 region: CATSGDREYEQYF. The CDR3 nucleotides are TGTGCCACCAGCGGGGACAGGGAGTACGAGCAGTACTTC.

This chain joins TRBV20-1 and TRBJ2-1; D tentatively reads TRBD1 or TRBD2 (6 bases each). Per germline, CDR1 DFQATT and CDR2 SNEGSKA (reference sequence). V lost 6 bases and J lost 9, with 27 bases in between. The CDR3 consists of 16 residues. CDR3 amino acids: CSAPPEGGPSRREQFF. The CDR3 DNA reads TGCAGTGCACCTCCGGAGGGGGGACCTTCACGGCGTGAGCAGTTCTTC.

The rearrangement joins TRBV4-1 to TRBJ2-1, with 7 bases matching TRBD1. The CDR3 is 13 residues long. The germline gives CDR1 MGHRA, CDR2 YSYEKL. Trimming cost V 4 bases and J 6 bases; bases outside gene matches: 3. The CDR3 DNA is TGCGCCAGCAGCCGTGGACAGGTCAATGAGCAGTTCTTC. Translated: CASSRGQVNEQFF.

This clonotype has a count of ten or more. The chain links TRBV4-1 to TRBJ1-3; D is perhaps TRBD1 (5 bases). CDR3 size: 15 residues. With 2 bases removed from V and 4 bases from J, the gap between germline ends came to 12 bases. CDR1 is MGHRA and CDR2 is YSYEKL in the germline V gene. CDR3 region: CASSQPRERGNTIYF. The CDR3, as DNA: TGCGCCAGCAGCCAACCCAGGGAAAGAGGAAACACCATATATTTT.

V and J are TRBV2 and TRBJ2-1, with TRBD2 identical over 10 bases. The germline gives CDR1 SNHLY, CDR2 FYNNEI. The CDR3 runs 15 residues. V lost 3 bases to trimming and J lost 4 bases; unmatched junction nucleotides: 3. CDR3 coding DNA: TGTGCCAGCAGTGACGGTAGCGGGGGGTACAATGAGCAGTTCTTC. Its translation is CASSDGSGGYNEQFF.